Shown below are 5 T cell receptor beta chains from a single sample sequenced in a study of CD8+ T cells in alopecia areata. Treatment: oral pan-JAK inhibitor, 5-10 mg twice daily. Extracted RNA was reverse transcribed into cDNA, the sequencing template. Generated by immunoSEQ multiplex PCR, the TCRdb table keeps only in-frame clones and is missing some. The sample carries over 150,000 clones, around 59% recorded once. Sequencing was performed on CD4+ T cells sorted from blood, taken at week 24, from a patient treated with tofacitinib. The receptors come from a human donor with alopecia areata.

This clone was picked up a small number of times. V usage is TRBV29-1 and J usage is TRBJ1-1; no clear D gene. The CDR3 is 13 residues long. V was trimmed by 3 bases and J by 4 bases, leaving 12 bases between them. Germline lookup yields CDR1 SQVTM and CDR2 ANQGSEA. This CDR3 reads CSVEAVRGTEAFF. In nucleotides, the CDR3 is TGCAGCGTTGAGGCAGTCCGGGGCACTGAAGCTTTCTTT.

This clone was detected a few times. The chain couples TRBV29-1 to TRBJ2-3; D is unresolved. The CDR3 runs to 13 residues. The germline V gene has CDR1 SQVTM and CDR2 ANQGSEA. The V and J ends lost 4 bases and 4 bases respectively, with 12 bases between them. CDR3 nucleotide sequence: TGCAGCGTTGGGTTAAGAGTCGCAGATACGCAGTATTTT. Its translation is CSVGLRVADTQYF.

This sequence joins TRBV5-1 and TRBJ2-5, with a weak D call TRBD2 (5 bases). The V end lost 4 bases, the J end lost 5 bases, and 12 bases lay between the germline ends. Germline V CDR1 and CDR2: SGHRS, YFSETQ. The CDR3 contains 13 residues. CDR3 amino acids: CASSEGVGETQYF. In DNA, the CDR3 is TGCGCCAGCAGCGAGGGCGTGGGGGAGACCCAGTACTTC.

The chain carries TRBV15 and TRBJ2-5; 9 nucleotides line up with TRBD1. J lost 5 bases, V lost 7 bases, and 8 bases had no gene match. This CDR3 has 14 amino acids. CDR1 LNHNV and CDR2 YYDKDF come from the germline V gene (reference sequence). The CDR3 sequence: CATKATGGRETQYF. The CDR3 region has the DNA TGTGCCACCAAGGCCACAGGGGGCAGGGAGACCCAGTACTTC.

The sample holds a few counts of this clone. The chain joins TRBV6-5 to TRBJ1-2; TRBD1 might be the D (5 bases). The CDR3 totals 13 residues. V gave up 6 bases and J gave up 3 bases, with 11 bases separating them. Germline assignment: CDR1 MNHEY and CDR2 SVGAGI. The CDR3 is CASRLGTDYGYTF. The CDR3 coding sequence is TGTGCCAGCAGATTAGGGACGGACTATGGCTACACCTTC.